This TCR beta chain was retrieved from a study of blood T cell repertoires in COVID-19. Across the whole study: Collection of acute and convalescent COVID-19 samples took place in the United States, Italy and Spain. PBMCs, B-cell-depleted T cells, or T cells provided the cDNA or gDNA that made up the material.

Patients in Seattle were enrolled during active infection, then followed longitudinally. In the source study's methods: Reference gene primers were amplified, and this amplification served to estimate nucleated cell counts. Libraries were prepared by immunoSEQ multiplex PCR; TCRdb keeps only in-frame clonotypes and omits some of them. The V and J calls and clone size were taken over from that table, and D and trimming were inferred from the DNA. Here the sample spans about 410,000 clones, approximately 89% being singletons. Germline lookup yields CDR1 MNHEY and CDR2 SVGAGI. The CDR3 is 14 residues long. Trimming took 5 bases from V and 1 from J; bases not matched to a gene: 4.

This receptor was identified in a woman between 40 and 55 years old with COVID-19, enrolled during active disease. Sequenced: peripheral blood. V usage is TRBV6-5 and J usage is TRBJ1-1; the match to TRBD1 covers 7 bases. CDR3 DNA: TGTGCCAGCAGTAGACAGGGTGCGAACACTGAAGCTTTCTTT. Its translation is CASSRQGANTEAFF.